This T cell receptor beta chain was found in a study of T cells after yellow fever vaccination. Across the whole study: It was SMART-Seq v4 Ultra Low Input that prepared the fractions with low cell numbers.

This clonotype showed up many times. A 5'RACE template-switching step, the method used to make TCR cDNA, added a universal primer site and UMIs. TCRdb analysed the 5' RACE reads with MiXCR anew, one entry per CDR3 protein. This table holds about 210,000 distinct CDR3 sequences, approximately 6.7% found once. The starting material was CD4+ T cells sorted from PBMCs, obtained on the day of the yellow fever booster vaccination. The source of this sequence is a man aged 25-40 years who received the YFV17D yellow fever vaccine.

CDR3 residues: CAWSVTFTDTQYF. The CDR3 DNA reads as TGTGCCTGGAGTGTAACCTTCACAGATACGCAGTATTTT. This chain uses TRBV30 with TRBJ2-3, with D unclear. CDR3 length equals 13 residues. CDR1 and CDR2 from the germline V gene are GTSNPN and SVGIG (reference sequence). The V end was cut by 0 bases, the J end by 2 bases, with 6 bases between. The whole variable domain, filled in from reference TRBV30 and TRBJ2-3, reads SQTIHQWPATLVQPVGSPLSLECTVEGTSNPNLYWYRQAAGRGLQLLFYSVGIGQISSEVPQNLSASRPQDRQFILSSKKLLLSDSGFYLCAWSVTFTDTQYFGPGTRLTVL.